This T cell receptor (beta chain) emerged from a study of human T cells and chemical hapten exposure. General study findings and limits: A positive correlation with patch test score was shown by PT1 expanded TCR counts.

The CDR3 runs 16 residues. Unmatched junction bases numbered 8, after V lost 4 bases and J lost 1 base. Per the germline V gene, CDR1 is MNHEY and CDR2 is SMNVEV (reference sequence). TCRdb reanalysed the RACE reads using MiXCR and keeps one entry per CDR3 protein. This sample has 80,000 to 100,000 distinct CDR3 sequences; 9.5% to 14% occur once, and the top ten carry about 3%. Time point of the sample: pre-sensitization, week 0. Treatment indicated: therapeutic diphenylcyclopropenone sensitization with weekly scalp DPC. Researchers extracted total RNA from unfractionated whole blood. This clonotype occurred many times. No antigen is known for it.

The V call is TRBV27, the J call TRBJ1-1; TRBD1 agrees at 8 bases. Sequenced material: whole blood, taken in connection with sensitization to the hapten diphenylcyclopropenone (DPC). This receptor was taken from a woman aged 55-75 years with alopecia areata. Some clones in this sample may be carry-over from other donors' samples. The CDR3 bases are TGTGCCAGCAGTTCAATGGGGACAGGATGGAACACTGAAGCTTTCTTT. This translates into CASSSMGTGWNTEAFF.